Below are 15 T cell receptor beta chains sequenced from a single sample in a study of T cell responses to AZD1222 COVID-19 vaccine. Assay used: immunoSEQ multiplex PCR; TCRdb lists only in-frame clones, some missing. This table has over 150,000 clones, 90% appearing once. Sequenced material: peripheral blood, taken on day 0 of AZD1222 vaccination. These receptors were taken from an adult in good health.

The V and J genes are TRBV19 and TRBJ2-1; 10 positions match TRBD2. The CDR3 consists of 12 residues. Germline values: CDR1 LNHDA, CDR2 SQIVND (reference sequence). The CDR3 sequence: CGSGGAYNEQFF. The CDR3 nucleotides are TGTGGGAGCGGGGGGGCCTACAATGAGCAGTTCTTC.

This sequence joins TRBV6-2 or TRBV6-3 and TRBJ1-2; D not resolved. Germline loops: CDR1 MNHEY, CDR2 SVGEGT. There are 14 residues in the CDR3. The V gene lost 2 bases and the J gene lost 8 bases, with 15 bases spanning the gap. CDR3: CASSYNSNPGGYTF. CDR3 DNA sequence: TGTGCCAGCAGTTACAACAGCAATCCCGGCGGCTACACCTTC.

The chain has TRBV28 and TRBJ1-1; 9 positions match TRBD1. The ends lost 5 bases at V and 11 bases at J; junction bases unmatched: 18. The CDR3 is 16 amino acids. Germline CDR1 is MDHEN and CDR2 is SYDVKM. CDR3 nucleotide sequence: TGTGCCAGCAGTATTACAGGGGGCGCGATTTTTCTAGGGGCTTTCTTT. Translation: CASSITGGAIFLGAFF.

This rearrangement joins TRBV7-6 to TRBJ1-1; D might be TRBD1 (5 bases). Trimming shortened V by 6 bases and J by 0 bases, and 11 bases separated the two germline ends. The CDR3 consists of 14 residues. Germline values: CDR1 SGHVS, CDR2 FNYEAQ. CDR3 nucleotides: TGTGCCAGCAGGGCAGGGCCGATGAACACTGAAGCTTTCTTT. This translates into CASRAGPMNTEAFF.

V and J are TRBV28 and TRBJ1-2; D might be TRBD1 (6 bases). V was trimmed by 7 bases and J by 5 bases, leaving 26 bases between them. Germline V gene lookup returns CDR1 MDHEN and CDR2 SYDVKM. The CDR3 length is 17 residues. CDR3 nucleotide sequence: TGTGCCAGCACCGTGCAGGGGATAAAAAGAACGAATTATGGCTACACCTTC. Amino acid sequence: CASTVQGIKRTNYGYTF.

This sequence joins TRBV6-5 and TRBJ1-2, with TRBD1 matching over 8 bases. The CDR3 consists of 14 residues. With V trimmed by 7 bases and J by 4 bases, 8 bases remained unmatched. Germline CDR1 is MNHEY and CDR2 is SVGAGI. CDR3 nucleotides: TGTGCCAGCATCTCAGGGACAGGCTCCTATGGCTACACCTTC. Amino acids: CASISGTGSYGYTF.

This clone was picked up one time. The chain employs TRBV2 and TRBJ1-3; the D gene is possibly TRBD1 (6 bases). Germline CDR1 is SNHLY and CDR2 is FYNNEI. V was cut by 6 bases and J by 8 bases, with 11 bases left in between. The CDR3 runs to 12 residues. CDR3 residues: CASSYRVDTIYF. CDR3 DNA: TGTGCCAGCAGCTACAGGGTGGACACCATATATTTT.

V is TRBV28 and J is TRBJ1-1, with D uncertain. The CDR3 has 13 residues. Deletions cut 5 bases from V and 11 bases from J, with 18 bases between. Germline V gene data show CDR1 as MDHEN and CDR2 as SYDVKM. The CDR3 DNA sequence: TGTGCCAGCAGTCTCAACTCGGCAAGAGGGGCTTTCTTT. Amino acid sequence: CASSLNSARGAFF.

The chain recombines TRBV7-3 with TRBJ2-2; perhaps TRBD1 as D (5 bases). V was clipped by 2 bases and J by 3 bases, with 7 bases between them. Germline V gene data show CDR1 as SGHTA and CDR2 as FQGTGA. The CDR3 is 14 amino acids. CDR3 DNA sequence: TGTGCCAGCAGCTTAGGGGCCTACACCGGGGAGCTGTTTTTT. Translating gives CASSLGAYTGELFF. Using reference TRBV7-3 and TRBJ2-2 for the parts outside the CDR3, the full variable domain is GAGVSQTPSNKVTEKGKYVELRCDPISGHTALYWYRQSLGQGPEFLIYFQGTGAADDSGLPNDRFFAVRPEGSVSTLKIQRTERGDSAVYLCASSLGAYTGELFFGEGSRLTVL.

This chain links TRBV6-6 with TRBJ2-1; possibly TRBD2 for D (6 bases). Germline CDR1 is MNHNY and CDR2 is SVGAGI (reference sequence). CDR3 length: 15 residues. Trimming left V 6 bases short and J 7 bases short, with 19 bases between. In DNA, the CDR3 is TGTGCCAGCAGCCGAGCGGGTTCTTCCGGGAATGAGCAGTTCTTC. Amino acid sequence: CASSRAGSSGNEQFF.

The rearrangement links TRBV5-6 to TRBJ2-5, with 9 bases identical to TRBD2. J lost 4 bases, V lost 2 bases, and 9 bases had no gene match. The CDR3 is 16 amino acids. Germline V gene lookup returns CDR1 SGHDT and CDR2 YYEEEE. The CDR3 sequence is CASSFTSGGPRETQYF. CDR3 sequence (DNA): TGTGCCAGCAGCTTTACCAGCGGGGGGCCCCGAGAGACCCAGTACTTC.

This chain uses TRBV28 with TRBJ1-3; D is perhaps TRBD1 (6 bases). CDR1 and CDR2 from the germline V gene are MDHEN and SYDVKM. This CDR3 has 16 amino acids. V was shortened by 5 bases and J by 4 bases, with 18 bases between the two germline ends. The CDR3 nucleotides are TGTGCCAGCAGTGTCGGGGGCACTCTGTCGGGAAACACCATATATTTT. This translates into CASSVGGTLSGNTIYF. Complete variable domain (other parts from reference TRBV28 and TRBJ1-3): DVKVTQSSRYLVKRTGEKVFLECVQDMDHENMFWYRQDPGLGLRLIYFSYDVKMKEKGDIPEGYSVSREKKERFSLILESASTNQTSMYLCASSVGGTLSGNTIYFGEGSWLTVV.

The V gene is TRBV2, the J gene TRBJ1-4, with 7 positions matching TRBD1. CDR3 size: 15 residues. Germline trimming cut 6 bases from V and 1 base from J; bases unmatched to any gene: 5. Per the germline V gene, CDR1 is SNHLY and CDR2 is FYNNEI. The CDR3 DNA reads as TGTGCCAGCAGACAAAGACAGGGAACTAATGAAAAACTGTTTTTT. It yields the protein CASRQRQGTNEKLFF.

The V call is TRBV18, the J call TRBJ1-1; unclear D gene. CDR3 length: 17 amino acids. V lost 1 base and J 1 base, leaving 16 bases between the germline ends. The germline CDR1 and CDR2 sequences are KGHSH and LQKENI. Here the CDR3 reads CASSPQREFYKNTEAFF. CDR3 nucleotide sequence: TGTGCCAGCTCACCACAGAGGGAGTTTTATAAGAACACTGAAGCTTTCTTT.

The V gene is TRBV30, the J gene TRBJ2-6; D possibly uses TRBD1 or TRBD2 (6 bases each). Germline assignment: CDR1 GTSNPN and CDR2 SVGIG (reference sequence). V lost 4 bases and J 0 bases, leaving 16 bases between the germline ends. The CDR3 sequence is 17 residues long. In DNA form, the CDR3 reads TGTGCCTGGACGGGGGCCAGCAGCTCCTCTGGGGCCAACGTCCTGACTTTC. Translation gives CAWTGASSSSGANVLTF.